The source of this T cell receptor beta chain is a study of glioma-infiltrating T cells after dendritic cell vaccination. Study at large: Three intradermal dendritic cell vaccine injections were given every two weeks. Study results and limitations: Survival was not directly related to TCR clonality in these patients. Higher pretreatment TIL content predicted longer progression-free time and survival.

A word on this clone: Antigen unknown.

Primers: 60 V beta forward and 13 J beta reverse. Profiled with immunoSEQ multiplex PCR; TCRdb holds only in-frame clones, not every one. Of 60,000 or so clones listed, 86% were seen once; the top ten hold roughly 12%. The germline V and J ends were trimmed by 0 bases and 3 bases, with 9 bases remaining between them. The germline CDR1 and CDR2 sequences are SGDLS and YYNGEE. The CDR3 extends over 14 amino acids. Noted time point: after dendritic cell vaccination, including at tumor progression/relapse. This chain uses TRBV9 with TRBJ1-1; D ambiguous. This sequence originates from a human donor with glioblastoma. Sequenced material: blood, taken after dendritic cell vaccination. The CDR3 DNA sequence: TGTGCCAGCAGCGTAGAACCCCGGGACACTGAAGCTTTCTTT. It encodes CASSVEPRDTEAFF.